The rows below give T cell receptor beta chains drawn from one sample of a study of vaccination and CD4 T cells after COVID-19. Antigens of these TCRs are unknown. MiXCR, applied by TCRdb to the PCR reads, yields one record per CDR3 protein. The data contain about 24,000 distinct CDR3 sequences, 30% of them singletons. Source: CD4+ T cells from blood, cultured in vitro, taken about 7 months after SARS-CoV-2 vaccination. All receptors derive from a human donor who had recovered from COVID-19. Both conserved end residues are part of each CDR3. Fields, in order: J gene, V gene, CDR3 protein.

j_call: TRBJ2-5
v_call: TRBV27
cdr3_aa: CASKDIQETQYF

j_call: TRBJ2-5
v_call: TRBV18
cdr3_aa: CASSPSETQYF

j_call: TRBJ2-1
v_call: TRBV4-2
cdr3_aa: CASSQSGVALYNEQFF

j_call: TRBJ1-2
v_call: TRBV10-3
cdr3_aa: CAIREGPGEYYGYTF

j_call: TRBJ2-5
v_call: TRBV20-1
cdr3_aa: CSANSDIQETQYF

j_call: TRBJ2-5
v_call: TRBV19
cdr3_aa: CASSSQQGRARETQYF

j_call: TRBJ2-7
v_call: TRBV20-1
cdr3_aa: CSATGTGLPLLLYEQYF

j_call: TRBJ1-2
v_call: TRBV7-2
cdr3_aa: CASSSGQGDYGYTF

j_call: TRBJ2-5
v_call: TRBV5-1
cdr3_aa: CASSLFVEQETQYF

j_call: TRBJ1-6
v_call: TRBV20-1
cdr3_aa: CSAPTGTDSPLHF

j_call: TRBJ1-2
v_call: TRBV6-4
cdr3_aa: CAITAGTGGGYTF

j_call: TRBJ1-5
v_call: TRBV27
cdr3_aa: CASSFTGQAWQPQHF

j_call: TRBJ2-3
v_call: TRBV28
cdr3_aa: CASSRQGVPTDTQYF

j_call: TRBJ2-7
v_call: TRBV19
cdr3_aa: CASSVRAFGSYEQYF

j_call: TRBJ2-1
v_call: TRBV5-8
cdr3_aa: CASRNVAGGNEQFF

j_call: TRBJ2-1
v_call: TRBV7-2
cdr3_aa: CASSLSSGSYNEQFF